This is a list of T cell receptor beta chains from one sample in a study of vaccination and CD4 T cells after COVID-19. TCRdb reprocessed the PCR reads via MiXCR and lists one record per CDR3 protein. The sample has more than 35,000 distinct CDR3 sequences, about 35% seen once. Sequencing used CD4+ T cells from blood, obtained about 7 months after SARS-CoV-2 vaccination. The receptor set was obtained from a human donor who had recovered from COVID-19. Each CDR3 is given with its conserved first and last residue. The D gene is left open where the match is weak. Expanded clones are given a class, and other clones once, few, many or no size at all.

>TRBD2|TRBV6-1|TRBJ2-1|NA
TGTGCCAGCTCATTACTAGCGGGAGCTGTCGGAAGCAATGAGCAGTTCTTC
CASSLLAGAVGSNEQFF
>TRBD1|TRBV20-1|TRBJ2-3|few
TGCAGGGTTTACAGGGGTCAGCCAGATACGCAGTATTTT
CRVYRGQPDTQYF
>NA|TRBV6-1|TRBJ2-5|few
TGTGCCAGCACCGACAGCTCAGGGTCGTGGGGTGAGACCCAGTACTTC
CASTDSSGSWGETQYF
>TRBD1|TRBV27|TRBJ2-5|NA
TGTGCCAGCTGGTTGCGACCCAGGGGGCTTGAGACCCAGTACTTC
CASWLRPRGLETQYF
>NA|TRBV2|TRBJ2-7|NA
TGTGCCAGCAGTGAAAAGGTAGACTACGAGCAGTACTTC
CASSEKVDYEQYF
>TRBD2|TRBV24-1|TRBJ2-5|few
TGTGCCACCAGTGAGTCGCCGGGACTAGCGGGAGGTATCCAAGAGACCCAGTACTTC
CATSESPGLAGGIQETQYF
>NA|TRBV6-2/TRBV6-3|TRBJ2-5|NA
TGTGCCAGCGGGGAAACTGCAGAGACCCAGTACTTC
CASGETAETQYF
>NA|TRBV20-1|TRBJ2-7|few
TGCAGTGCTCCTAGGGCGGGGGAGCAGTACTTC
CSAPRAGEQYF
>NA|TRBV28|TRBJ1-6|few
TGTGCCAGCAGTTTTTTGGGGGGGAATAATAATTCACCCCTCCACTTT
CASSFLGGNNNSPLHF
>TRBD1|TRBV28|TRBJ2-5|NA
TGTGCCAGCAGTTCCGGGACAGGGGATGTGGAGACCCAGTACTTC
CASSSGTGDVETQYF
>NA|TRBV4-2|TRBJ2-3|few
TGTGCCAGCAGCCAAGAACCGAGCACAGATACGCAGTATTTT
CASSQEPSTDTQYF
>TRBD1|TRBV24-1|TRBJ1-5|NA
TGTGCCACCAGTGAGTTAGACCGGGACAGGGGTCGCAATCAGCCCCAGCATTTT
CATSELDRDRGRNQPQHF
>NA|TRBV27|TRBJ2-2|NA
TGTGCCAGCAGTCTAACTGTGGGCACCGGGGAGCTGTTTTTT
CASSLTVGTGELFF
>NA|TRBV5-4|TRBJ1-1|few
TGTGCCAGCAGCTTGGGGGGGGATCTGAACACTGAAGCTTTCTTT
CASSLGGDLNTEAFF
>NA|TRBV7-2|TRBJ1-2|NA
TGTGCCAGCAGCTTAGTGTTTGTTGCAGTGGCCTATGGCTACACCTTC
CASSLVFVAVAYGYTF
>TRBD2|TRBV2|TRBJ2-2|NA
TGTGCCAGCGTGCGGACTAGCTTAAGCACCGGGGAGCTGTTTTTT
CASVRTSLSTGELFF
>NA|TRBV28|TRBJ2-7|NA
TGTGCCAGCAGTGGGAGAGGGTCCTGCGAGCAGTACTTC
CASSGRGSCEQYF
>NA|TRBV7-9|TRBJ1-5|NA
TGTGCCAGCAGCTTGGGGGCCAATCAGCCCCAGCATTTT
CASSLGANQPQHF
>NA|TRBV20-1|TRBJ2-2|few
TGCAGTGCTAAAGCAAGTACTGCGAACACCGGGGAGCTGTTTTTT
CSAKASTANTGELFF
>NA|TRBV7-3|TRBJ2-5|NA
TGTGCCAGCAGCCTAGGACTTTCGGAGACCCAGTACTTC
CASSLGLSETQYF
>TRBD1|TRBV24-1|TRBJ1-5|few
TGTGCCACCAGTGATTCTGGGACAGGGGATAATCAGCCCCAGCATTTT
CATSDSGTGDNQPQHF
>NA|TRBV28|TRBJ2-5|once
TGTGCCAGCAGTTTAAGCTCGCCGGTTGTACAGACCCAGTACTTC
CASSLSSPVVQTQYF
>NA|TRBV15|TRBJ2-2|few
TGTGCCACCAGCAGAGATAAGCTGACCCGGGAGCTGTTTTTT
CATSRDKLTRELFF
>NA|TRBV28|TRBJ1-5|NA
TGTACCAGCAGTCCCCAATTCACGGGCAATCAGCCCCAGCATTTT
CTSSPQFTGNQPQHF
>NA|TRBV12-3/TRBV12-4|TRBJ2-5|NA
TGTGCCAGCAGTTTTGCGGGTCGGGAGACCCAGTACTTC
CASSFAGRETQYF
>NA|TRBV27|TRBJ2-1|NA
TGTGCCAGCGGCGCTTCTACCTACAATGAGCAGTTCTTC
CASGASTYNEQFF
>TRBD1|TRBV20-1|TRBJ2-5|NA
TGCAGTGCCCCGCTGACAGGGTCTTTGGAGACCCAGTACTTC
CSAPLTGSLETQYF
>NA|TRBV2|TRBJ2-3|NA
TGTGCCAGCAGGCTACAGGGAACTGATACGCAGTATTTT
CASRLQGTDTQYF
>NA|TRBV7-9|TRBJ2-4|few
TGTGCCAGCAGCCCAAGGACAGCGGGGAACATTCAGTACTTC
CASSPRTAGNIQYF
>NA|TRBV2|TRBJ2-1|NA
TGTGCCAGCAGTGAAGCTAGTCCCTCCTACAATGAGCAGTTCTTC
CASSEASPSYNEQFF
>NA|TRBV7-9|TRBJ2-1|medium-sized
TGTGCCAGCAGCTTCCCGAGAAATGAGCAGTTCTTC
CASSFPRNEQFF
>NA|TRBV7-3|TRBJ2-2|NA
TGTGCCAGCAGTTCCCATGTGACCGGGGAGCTGTTTTTT
CASSSHVTGELFF
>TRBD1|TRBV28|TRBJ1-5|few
TGTGCCAGCAGTCTCCAGGGGGCGGGGCAGCCCCAGCATTTT
CASSLQGAGQPQHF